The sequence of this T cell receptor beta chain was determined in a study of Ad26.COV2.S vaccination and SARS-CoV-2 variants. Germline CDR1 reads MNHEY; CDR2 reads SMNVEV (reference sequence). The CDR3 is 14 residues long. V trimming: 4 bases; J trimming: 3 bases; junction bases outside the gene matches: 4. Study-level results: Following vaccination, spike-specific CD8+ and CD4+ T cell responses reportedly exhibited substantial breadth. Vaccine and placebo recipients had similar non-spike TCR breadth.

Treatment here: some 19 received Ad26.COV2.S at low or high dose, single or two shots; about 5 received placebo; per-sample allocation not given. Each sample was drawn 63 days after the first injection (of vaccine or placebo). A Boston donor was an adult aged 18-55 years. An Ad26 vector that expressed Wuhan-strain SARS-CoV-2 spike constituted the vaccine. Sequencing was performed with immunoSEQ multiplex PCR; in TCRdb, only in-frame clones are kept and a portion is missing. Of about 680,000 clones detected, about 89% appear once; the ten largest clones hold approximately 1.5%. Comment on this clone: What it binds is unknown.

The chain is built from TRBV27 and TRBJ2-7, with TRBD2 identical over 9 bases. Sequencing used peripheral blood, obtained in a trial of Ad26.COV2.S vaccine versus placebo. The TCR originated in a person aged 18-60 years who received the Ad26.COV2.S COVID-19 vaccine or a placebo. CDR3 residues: CASSSRAGGYEQYF. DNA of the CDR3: TGTGCCAGCAGTTCGAGAGCGGGGGGCTACGAGCAGTACTTC.